What follows are 26 T cell receptor beta chains derived from one specimen sequenced in a study of human T cells and chemical hapten exposure. TCRdb recomputed calls from the RACE reads with MiXCR, one row per CDR3 protein. The profile shows 89,000 or so distinct CDR3 sequences, roughly 8.5% of them singletons. Time point noted: pre-sensitization, week 0. Sample treatment: therapeutic diphenylcyclopropenone sensitization with weekly scalp DPC. This specimen was whole blood, taken in connection with sensitization to the hapten diphenylcyclopropenone (DPC). These receptors were taken from a middle-aged man with alopecia areata. Some clones in this sample may be carry-over from other donors' samples.

This clonotype has ten or more counts. The chain is built from TRBV6-5 and TRBJ1-4; maybe TRBD1 (6 bases). CDR1 and CDR2 (germline): MNHEY, SVGAGI. V lost 4 bases and J lost 4, with 13 bases in between. The CDR3 covers 15 residues. CDR3 sequence reads: CASSSVGAYNEKLFF. In DNA, the CDR3 is TGTGCCAGCAGTTCCGTGGGGGCCTATAATGAAAAACTGTTTTTT.

This clonotype appeared many times. The chain carries TRBV4-1 and TRBJ2-1, with D perhaps matching TRBD1 or TRBD2 (5 bases each). CDR3 length: 14 amino acids. Germline V lookup: CDR1 MGHRA, CDR2 YSYEKL. Trimming cost V 4 bases and J 8 bases, with 15 bases left between them. The CDR3 sequence is CASSLQGVGDEQFF. The CDR3 DNA reads TGCGCCAGCAGCCTCCAGGGAGTCGGCGATGAGCAGTTCTTC.

The V gene is TRBV27, the J gene TRBJ2-7; TRBD2 agrees at 9 bases. This CDR3 is 14 amino acids long. The trim removed 6 bases at V and 7 bases at J, leaving 10 bases unmatched. CDR1 is MNHEY, CDR2 SMNVEV, per germline (reference sequence). The CDR3 DNA sequence: TGTGCCAGCAGCCAGAGCGGGGGGCTAGGGGAGCAGTACTTC. Protein sequence: CASSQSGGLGEQYF.

This clonotype showed up just a few times. The gene calls are TRBV11-3 and TRBJ2-4, with D possibly TRBD2 on 5 matching bases. In germline, CDR1 is SGHNT, CDR2 YENEEA. Trimming cost V 3 bases and J 0 bases, with 12 bases left between them. The CDR3 runs to 16 residues. The CDR3 protein is CASSFDSGLAKNIQYF. For the CDR3, the DNA is TGTGCCAGCAGCTTTGACTCGGGATTAGCCAAAAACATTCAGTACTTC.

This clonotype has at least ten counts. The chain employs TRBV7-3 and TRBJ2-1; 8 nucleotides line up with TRBD2. V lost 2 bases to trimming and J lost 5 bases; unmatched junction nucleotides: 8. Germline V gene lookup returns CDR1 SGHTA and CDR2 FQGTGA. The CDR3 extends over 16 amino acids. The CDR3 spells CASSLRFQLADNEQFF. The CDR3 DNA sequence: TGTGCCAGCAGCTTACGTTTTCAACTAGCGGACAATGAGCAGTTCTTC. Using reference TRBV7-3 and TRBJ2-1 for the parts outside the CDR3, the full variable domain is GAGVSQTPSNKVTEKGKYVELRCDPISGHTALYWYRQSLGQGPEFLIYFQGTGAADDSGLPNDRFFAVRPEGSVSTLKIQRTERGDSAVYLCASSLRFQLADNEQFFGPGTRLTVL.

This clonotype was seen repeatedly, ten times or more. The chain is built from TRBV9 and TRBJ1-1, with D unresolved. Per germline, CDR1 SGDLS and CDR2 YYNGEE. The ends were cut back, 4 bases at V and 3 bases at J, with 7 bases in the middle. CDR3 length equals 12 residues. The CDR3 DNA reads as TGTGCCAGCAGCCCTCTGGACACTGAAGCTTTCTTT. It is translated as CASSPLDTEAFF. The entire variable domain, with the rest obtained from reference TRBV9 and TRBJ1-1, is as follows: DSGVTQTPKHLITATGQRVTLRCSPRSGDLSVYWYQQSLDQGLQFLIQYYNGEERAKGNILERFSAQQFPDLHSELNLSSLELGDSALYFCASSPLDTEAFFGQGTRLTVV.

The V and J genes are TRBV4-3 and TRBJ2-5; TRBD2 agrees at 7 bases. Per the germline V gene, CDR1 is LGHNA and CDR2 is YSLEER. The CDR3 totals 16 residues. After removal of 0 bases from V and 5 bases from J, the junction contained 9 bases not matched to a gene. The CDR3 DNA sequence: TGCGCCAGCAGCCAAGATTCGTCCGCGCGGGGGGAGACCCAGTACTTC. It is translated as CASSQDSSARGETQYF.

This clonotype was counted many times. The chain joins TRBV28 to TRBJ2-7; TRBD1 matches at 9 bases. Germline V gene data show CDR1 as MDHEN and CDR2 as SYDVKM. Unmatched junction bases numbered 4, after V lost 5 bases and J lost 2 bases. The CDR3 is 14 residues long. The DNA for the CDR3 is TGTGCCAGCAGTATGGACAGGGGCCCCTACGAGCAGTACTTC. Amino acids: CASSMDRGPYEQYF. The full variable domain, with the rest looked up from reference TRBV28 and TRBJ2-7, is DVKVTQSSRYLVKRTGEKVFLECVQDMDHENMFWYRQDPGLGLRLIYFSYDVKMKEKGDIPEGYSVSREKKERFSLILESASTNQTSMYLCASSMDRGPYEQYFGPGTRLTVT.

CDR3 coding DNA: TGTGCCAGCAGTTCCTACAGCACAGATACGCAGTATTTT. Protein sequence: CASSSYSTDTQYF. The chain couples TRBV28 to TRBJ2-3; D gene unclear. This CDR3 has 13 amino acids. With 4 bases removed from V and 0 bases from J, the gap between germline ends came to 5 bases. Germline CDR1 and CDR2: MDHEN and SYDVKM. Variable domain in full (rest from reference TRBV28 and TRBJ2-3): DVKVTQSSRYLVKRTGEKVFLECVQDMDHENMFWYRQDPGLGLRLIYFSYDVKMKEKGDIPEGYSVSREKKERFSLILESASTNQTSMYLCASSSYSTDTQYFGPGTRLTVL.

This clonotype was seen a handful of times. The genes are TRBV12-3 or TRBV12-4 and TRBJ2-5; 16 bases line up with TRBD2. After removal of 5 bases from V and 8 bases from J, the junction contained 11 bases not matched to a gene. This CDR3 has 17 residues. The CDR3 here is CASSTGTSGRAYDTQYF. The CDR3 DNA follows: TGTGCCAGCAGTACCGGGACTAGCGGGAGGGCCTATGACACCCAGTACTTC.

This clonotype was detected only a few times. This chain links TRBV6-2 or TRBV6-3 with TRBJ2-3, with D unresolved. V gave up 5 bases and J gave up 0 bases, with 3 bases separating them. CDR1 is MNHEY, CDR2 SVGEGT, per germline. The length of the CDR3 is 12 residues. CDR3: CASSGSTDTQYF. DNA of the CDR3: TGTGCCAGCAGTGGCAGCACAGATACGCAGTATTTT.

This clonotype was seen at least ten times. This sequence joins TRBV5-6 and TRBJ1-5; D is possibly TRBD1 (6 bases). V lost 4 bases and J lost 1, with 15 bases in between. The CDR3 loop spans 16 amino acids. CDR1 and CDR2 from the germline V gene are SGHDT and YYEEEE. CDR3 amino acids: CASSDYRAGSNQPQHF. CDR3 DNA: TGTGCCAGCAGCGATTACAGGGCCGGGAGCAATCAGCCCCAGCATTTT.

This clonotype appeared many times. The V and J genes are TRBV20-1 and TRBJ2-3; D is uncertain. Germline CDR1 DFQATT, CDR2 SNEGSKA (reference sequence). V was pared by 1 base and J by 0 bases, with 8 bases between. This CDR3 is 14 amino acids long. CDR3 in amino acids: CSARVGASTDTQYF. CDR3 sequence (DNA): TGCAGTGCTAGAGTTGGAGCCAGCACAGATACGCAGTATTTT.

V is TRBV12-3 or TRBV12-4 and J is TRBJ1-3; 8 nucleotides line up with TRBD1. Trimming at V came to 4 bases and at J to 1 base, leaving 6 bases not matched to a gene. CDR3 length: 16 amino acids. The CDR3 here is CASSSRGRRSGNTIYF. CDR3 nucleotides: TGTGCCAGCAGTTCCAGGGGGCGCAGATCTGGAAACACCATATATTTT.

This chain joins TRBV6-2 or TRBV6-3 and TRBJ2-7; 8 nucleotides agree with TRBD2. Looked up from germline, CDR1 is MNHEY and CDR2 is SVGEGT. V shed 6 bases and J 4 bases; nucleotides not matched to a gene: 5. CDR3 size: 13 residues. CDR3 sequence reads: CASRYSGSYEQYV. The CDR3 bases are TGTGCCAGCAGGTACAGCGGGAGTTACGAGCAGTACGTC.

The rearrangement uses TRBV19 and TRBJ2-5; weak D call: TRBD1 (5 bases). Germline V gene data show CDR1 as LNHDA and CDR2 as SQIVND (reference sequence). CDR3 length: 16 residues. Trimming stripped 5 bases from V and 3 bases from J, with 19 bases between. Written as DNA, the CDR3 is TGTGCCAGTAGTGCCCTGATAGGGGTGGGTGAAGAGACCCAGTACTTC. The encoded protein is CASSALIGVGEETQYF.

The chain uses TRBV28 and TRBJ2-2, with 11 bases aligning to TRBD2. Trimming cost V 7 bases and J 5 bases; bases outside gene matches: 9. Germline lookup yields CDR1 MDHEN and CDR2 SYDVKM. This CDR3 contains 16 residues. The CDR3 sequence: CASKVSLAGATGELFF. In nucleotides, the CDR3 is TGTGCCAGCAAGGTCTCACTAGCGGGAGCTACCGGGGAGCTGTTTTTT.

This clonotype was found a few times. This chain joins TRBV20-1 and TRBJ1-5; a weak D match, TRBD1 (6 bases). This CDR3 spans 15 amino acids. The V end was cut by 5 bases, the J end by 6 bases, with 20 bases between. From germline, CDR1 is DFQATT and CDR2 SNEGSKA (reference sequence). This chain's CDR3 is CSADRDIGRSQPQHF. In DNA form, the CDR3 reads TGCAGTGCTGACCGGGACATCGGTAGGAGTCAGCCCCAGCATTTT.

V is TRBV6-6 and J is TRBJ2-7; 7 nucleotides line up with TRBD1. Germline-derived CDR1 and CDR2 are MNHNY and SVGAGI (reference sequence). The CDR3 extends over 14 amino acids. V was pared by 3 bases and J by 2 bases, with 4 bases of the junction left unmatched. CDR3 region: CASSYGTETYEQYV. Here the CDR3 DNA reads TGTGCCAGCAGTTATGGGACAGAGACCTACGAGCAGTACGTC.

V is TRBV5-4 and J is TRBJ2-7; 7 positions match TRBD2. Trimming at V came to 4 bases and at J to 3 bases, leaving 10 bases not matched to a gene. From germline, CDR1 is SGHNT and CDR2 YYREEE (reference sequence). The CDR3 sequence is 15 residues long. The CDR3 DNA is TGTGCCAGCAGCAAGAGCGGGGTTACTTTCTACGAGCAGTACTTC. Protein: CASSKSGVTFYEQYF.

J is TRBJ2-7 and V is TRBV19, with 12 bases fitting TRBD1. Germline V CDR1 and CDR2: LNHDA, SQIVND (reference sequence). The V segment lost 5 bases and the J segment 2 bases; nucleotides outside the gene matches: 10. CDR3 size: 17 residues. The CDR3 region is CASSDRDRGHGAYEQYV. For the CDR3, the DNA is TGTGCCAGTAGTGACCGGGACAGGGGGCATGGGGCCTACGAGCAGTACGTC.

This clonotype has more than one count but fewer than ten. V gene TRBV21-1 combines with J gene TRBJ2-3; the table's TRBD1 call for D was not verified on the DNA. TRBV21-1 is a pseudogene segment. The CDR3 length is 17 residues. CDR3 nucleotides: TGTGCCAGCAGCAAGGAGTGGGAGCGGGGGCCGTCAGATACGCAGTATTTT. Translation: CASSKEWERGPSDTQYF.

This clonotype was seen only a few times. This chain connects TRBV7-8 to TRBJ2-3; no clear D. This CDR3 comprises 14 residues. V was shortened by 4 bases and J by 2 bases, with 10 bases between the two germline ends. The germline gives CDR1 SGHVS, CDR2 FQNEAQ. The CDR3 spells CASSSMGTTDTQYF. The DNA for the CDR3 is TGTGCCAGCAGCTCCATGGGAACCACAGATACGCAGTATTTT.

This clonotype has at least ten counts. Here the CDR3 DNA reads TGTGCCAGCAGCCAAGTCGGGTTTGGTGGTGAAAAACTGTTTTTT. As protein: CASSQVGFGGEKLFF. The J gene is TRBJ1-4, the V gene TRBV7-9; no definite D call. V was clipped by 5 bases and J by 7 bases, with 17 bases between them. There are 15 residues in the CDR3. The germline CDR1 and CDR2 sequences are SEHNR and FQNEAQ (reference sequence).

A few counts support this clonotype. The gene calls are TRBV2 and TRBJ2-7; D is unclear. The germline V gene has CDR1 SNHLY and CDR2 FYNNEI. V was clipped by 0 bases and J by 6 bases, with 9 bases between them. The CDR3 has 13 residues. CDR3 region: CASSEAGLVEQYV. CDR3 nucleotides: TGTGCCAGCAGTGAAGCAGGCCTGGTCGAGCAGTACGTC.

The table lists this clonotype with many counts. This rearrangement joins TRBV20-1 to TRBJ2-3, with 7 bases matching TRBD2. Germline V gives CDR1 DFQATT, CDR2 SNEGSKA (reference sequence). The CDR3 consists of 14 residues. Trimming removed 3 bases from V and 0 bases from J; junction bases left unmatched: 3. This CDR3 reads CSASPAGSTDTQYF. Here the CDR3 DNA reads TGCAGTGCTAGTCCAGCGGGAAGCACAGATACGCAGTATTTT.